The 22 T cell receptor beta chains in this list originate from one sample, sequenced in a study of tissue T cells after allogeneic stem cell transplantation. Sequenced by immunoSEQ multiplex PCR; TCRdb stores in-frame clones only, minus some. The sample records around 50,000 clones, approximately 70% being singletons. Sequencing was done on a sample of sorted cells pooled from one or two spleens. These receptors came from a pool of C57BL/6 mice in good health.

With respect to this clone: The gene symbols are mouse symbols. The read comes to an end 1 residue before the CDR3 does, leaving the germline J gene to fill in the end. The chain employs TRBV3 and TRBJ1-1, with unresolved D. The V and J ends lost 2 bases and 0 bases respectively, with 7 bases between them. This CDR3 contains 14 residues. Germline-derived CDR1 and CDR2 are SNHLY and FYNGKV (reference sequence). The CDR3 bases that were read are TGTGCCAGCAGCTTACACAGTACAAACACAGAAGTCTTC. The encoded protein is CASSLHSTNTEVF. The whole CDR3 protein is CASSLHSTNTEVFF.

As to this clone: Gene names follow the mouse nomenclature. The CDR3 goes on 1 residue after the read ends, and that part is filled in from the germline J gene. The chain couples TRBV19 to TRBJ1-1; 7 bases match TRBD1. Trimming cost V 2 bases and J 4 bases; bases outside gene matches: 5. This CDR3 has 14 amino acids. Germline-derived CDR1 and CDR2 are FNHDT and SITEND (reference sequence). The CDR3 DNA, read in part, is TGTGCCAGCAGTATTGACAGGGATGTCACAGAAGTCTTC. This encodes CASSIDRDVTEVF. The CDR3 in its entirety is CASSIDRDVTEVFF.

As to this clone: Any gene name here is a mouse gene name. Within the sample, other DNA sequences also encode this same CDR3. CDR3 in amino acids: CASGDWGGNYAEQFF. The DNA read from the CDR3 is TGTGCCAGCGGTGACTGGGGGGGAAACTATGCTGAGCAGTTC. The V call is TRBV13-2, the J call TRBJ2-1; 9 nucleotides align to TRBD2. The sequence runs out 1 residue before the end of the CDR3; the remainder is reconstructed from the germline J gene. This CDR3 has 15 amino acids. Per germline, CDR1 NNHNN and CDR2 SYGAGS (reference sequence). The V segment lost 2 bases and the J segment 1 base; nucleotides outside the gene matches: 1.

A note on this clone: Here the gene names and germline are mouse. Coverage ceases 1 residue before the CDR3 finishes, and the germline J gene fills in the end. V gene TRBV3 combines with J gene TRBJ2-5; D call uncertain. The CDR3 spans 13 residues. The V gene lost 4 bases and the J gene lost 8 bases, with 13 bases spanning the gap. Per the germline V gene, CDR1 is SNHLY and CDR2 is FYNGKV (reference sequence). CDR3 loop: CASSSRARGTQYF. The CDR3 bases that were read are TGTGCCAGCAGCTCCCGGGCCCGGGGCACCCAGTAC.

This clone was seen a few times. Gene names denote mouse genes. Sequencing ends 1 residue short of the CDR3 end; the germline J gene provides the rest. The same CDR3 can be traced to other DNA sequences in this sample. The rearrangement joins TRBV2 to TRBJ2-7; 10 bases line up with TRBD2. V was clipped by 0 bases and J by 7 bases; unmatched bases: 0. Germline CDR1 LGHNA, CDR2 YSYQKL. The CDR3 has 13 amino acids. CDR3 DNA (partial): TGTGCCAGCAGCCAAGACTGGGGGGGCGAACAGTAC. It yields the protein CASSQDWGGEQY. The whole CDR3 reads CASSQDWGGEQYF.

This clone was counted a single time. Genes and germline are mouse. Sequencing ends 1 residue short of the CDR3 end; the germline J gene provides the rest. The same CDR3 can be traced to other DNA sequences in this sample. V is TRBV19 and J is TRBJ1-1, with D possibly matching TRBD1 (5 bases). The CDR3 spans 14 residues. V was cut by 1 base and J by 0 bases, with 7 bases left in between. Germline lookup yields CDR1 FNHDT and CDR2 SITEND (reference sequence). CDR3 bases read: TGTGCCAGCAGTATATGGGGGGCAAACACAGAAGTCTTC. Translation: CASSIWGANTEVF. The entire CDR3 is CASSIWGANTEVFF. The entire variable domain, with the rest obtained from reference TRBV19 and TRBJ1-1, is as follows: GGIITQTPKFLIGQEGQKLTLKCQQNFNHDTMYWYRQDSGKGLRLIYYSITENDLQKGDLSEGYDASREKKSSFSLTVTSAQKNEMAVFLCASSIWGANTEVFFGKGTRLTVV.

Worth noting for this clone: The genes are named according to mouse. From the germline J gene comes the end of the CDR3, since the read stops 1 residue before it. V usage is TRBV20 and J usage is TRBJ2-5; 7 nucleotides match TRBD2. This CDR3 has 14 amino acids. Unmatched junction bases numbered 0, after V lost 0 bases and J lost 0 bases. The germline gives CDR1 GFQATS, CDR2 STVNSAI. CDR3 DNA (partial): TGTGGTGCTAGGGACTGGGGGAACCAAGACACCCAGTAC. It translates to CGARDWGNQDTQY. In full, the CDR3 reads CGARDWGNQDTQYF.

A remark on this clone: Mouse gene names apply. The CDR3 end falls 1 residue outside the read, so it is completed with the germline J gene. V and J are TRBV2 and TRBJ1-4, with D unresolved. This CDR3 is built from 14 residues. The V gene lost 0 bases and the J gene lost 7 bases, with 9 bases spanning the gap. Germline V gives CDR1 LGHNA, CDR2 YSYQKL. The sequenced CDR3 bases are TGTGCCAGCAGCCAAGATAAAGGGAGCGAAAGATTATTT. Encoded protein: CASSQDKGSERLF. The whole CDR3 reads CASSQDKGSERLFF.

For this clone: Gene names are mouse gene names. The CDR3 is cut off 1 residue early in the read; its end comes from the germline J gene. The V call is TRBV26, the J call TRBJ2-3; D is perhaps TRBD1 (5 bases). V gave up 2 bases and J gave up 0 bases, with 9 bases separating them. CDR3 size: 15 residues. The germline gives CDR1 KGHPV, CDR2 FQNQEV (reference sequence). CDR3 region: CASSLDRSSAETLYF. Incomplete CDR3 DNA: TGTGCCAGCAGTCTGGACAGATCCAGTGCAGAAACGCTGTAT.

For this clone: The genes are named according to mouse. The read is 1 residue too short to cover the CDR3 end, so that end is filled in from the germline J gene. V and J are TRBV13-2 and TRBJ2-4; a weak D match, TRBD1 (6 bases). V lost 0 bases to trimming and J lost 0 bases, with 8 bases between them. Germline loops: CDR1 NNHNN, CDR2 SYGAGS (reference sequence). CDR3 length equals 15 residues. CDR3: CASGDAGDSQNTLYF. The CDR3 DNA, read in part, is TGTGCCAGCGGTGATGCAGGGGATAGTCAAAACACCTTGTAC.

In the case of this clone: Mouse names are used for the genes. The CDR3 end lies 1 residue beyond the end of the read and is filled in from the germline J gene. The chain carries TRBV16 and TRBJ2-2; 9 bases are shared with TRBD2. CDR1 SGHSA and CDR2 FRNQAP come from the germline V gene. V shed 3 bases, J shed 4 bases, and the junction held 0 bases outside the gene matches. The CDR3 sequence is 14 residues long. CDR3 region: CASSLTGGTGQLYF. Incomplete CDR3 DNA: TGTGCAAGCAGCTTGACTGGGGGCACCGGGCAGCTCTAC. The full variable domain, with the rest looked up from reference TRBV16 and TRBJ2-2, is NAGVIQTPRHKVTGKGQEATLWCEPISGHSAVFWYRQTIVQGLEFLTYFRNQAPIDDSGMPKERFSAQMPNQSHSTLKIQSTQPQDSAVYLCASSLTGGTGQLYFGEGSKLTVL.

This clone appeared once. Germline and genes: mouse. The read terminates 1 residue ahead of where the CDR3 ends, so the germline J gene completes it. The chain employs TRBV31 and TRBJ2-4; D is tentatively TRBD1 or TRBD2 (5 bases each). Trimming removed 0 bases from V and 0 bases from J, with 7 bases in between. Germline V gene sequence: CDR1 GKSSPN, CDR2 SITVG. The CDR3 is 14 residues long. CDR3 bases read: TGTGCCTGGAGTCTACGGGGGAGTCAAAACACCTTGTAC. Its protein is CAWSLRGSQNTLY. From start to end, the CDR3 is CAWSLRGSQNTLYF.

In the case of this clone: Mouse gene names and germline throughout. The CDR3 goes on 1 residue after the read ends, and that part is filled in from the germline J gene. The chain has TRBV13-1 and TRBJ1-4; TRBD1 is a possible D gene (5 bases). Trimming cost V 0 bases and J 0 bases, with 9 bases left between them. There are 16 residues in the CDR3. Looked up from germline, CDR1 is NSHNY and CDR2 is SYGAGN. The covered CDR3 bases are TGTGCCAGCAGTGATGCCCGGACAATTTCCAACGAAAGATTATTT. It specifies CASSDARTISNERLF. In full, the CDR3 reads CASSDARTISNERLFF.

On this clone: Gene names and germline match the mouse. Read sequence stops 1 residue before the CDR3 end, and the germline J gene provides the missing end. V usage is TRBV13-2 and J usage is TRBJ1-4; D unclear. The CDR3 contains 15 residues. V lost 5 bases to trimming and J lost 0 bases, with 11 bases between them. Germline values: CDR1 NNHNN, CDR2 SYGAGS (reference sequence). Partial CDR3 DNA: TGTGCCAGCGGGCCCGACACCTTTTCCAACGAAAGATTATTT. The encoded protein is CASGPDTFSNERLF. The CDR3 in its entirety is CASGPDTFSNERLFF.

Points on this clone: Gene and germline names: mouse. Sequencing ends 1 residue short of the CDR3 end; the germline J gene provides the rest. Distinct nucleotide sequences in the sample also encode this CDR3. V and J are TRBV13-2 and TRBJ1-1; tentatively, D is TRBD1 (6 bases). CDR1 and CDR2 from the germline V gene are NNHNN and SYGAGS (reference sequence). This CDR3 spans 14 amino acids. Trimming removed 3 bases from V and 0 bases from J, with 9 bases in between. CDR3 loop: CASGGGQTNTEVFF. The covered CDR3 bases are TGTGCCAGCGGTGGAGGACAGACAAACACAGAAGTCTTC.

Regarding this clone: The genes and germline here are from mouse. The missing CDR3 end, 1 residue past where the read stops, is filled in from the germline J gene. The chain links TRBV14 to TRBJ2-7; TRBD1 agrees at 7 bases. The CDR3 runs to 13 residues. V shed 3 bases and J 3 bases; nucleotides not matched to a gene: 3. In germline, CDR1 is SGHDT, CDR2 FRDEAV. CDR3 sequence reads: CASSWGTDYEQYF. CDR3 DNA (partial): TGTGCCAGCAGTTGGGGGACAGACTATGAACAGTAC.

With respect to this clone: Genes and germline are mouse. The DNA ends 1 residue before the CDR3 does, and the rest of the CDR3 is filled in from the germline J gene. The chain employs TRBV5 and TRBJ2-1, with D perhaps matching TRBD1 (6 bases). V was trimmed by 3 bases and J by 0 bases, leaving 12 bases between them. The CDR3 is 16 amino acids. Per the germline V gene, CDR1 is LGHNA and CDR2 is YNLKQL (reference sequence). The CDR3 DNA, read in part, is TGTGCCAGCAGCCACGACCCGGGACATAACTATGCTGAGCAGTTC. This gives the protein CASSHDPGHNYAEQF. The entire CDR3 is CASSHDPGHNYAEQFF.

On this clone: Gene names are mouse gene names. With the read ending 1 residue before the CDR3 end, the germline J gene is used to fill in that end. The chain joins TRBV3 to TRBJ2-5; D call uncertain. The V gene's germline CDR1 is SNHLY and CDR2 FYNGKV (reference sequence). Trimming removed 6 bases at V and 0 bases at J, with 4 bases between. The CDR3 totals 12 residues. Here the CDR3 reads CASRDNQDTQYF. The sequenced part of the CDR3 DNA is TGTGCCAGCAGGGATAACCAAGACACCCAGTAC.

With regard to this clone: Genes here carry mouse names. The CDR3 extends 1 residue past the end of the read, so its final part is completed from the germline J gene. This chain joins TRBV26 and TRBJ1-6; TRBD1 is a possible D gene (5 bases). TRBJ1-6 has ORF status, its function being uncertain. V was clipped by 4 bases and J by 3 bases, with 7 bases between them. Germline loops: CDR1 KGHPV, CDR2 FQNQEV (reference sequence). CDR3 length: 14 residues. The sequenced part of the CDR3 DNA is TGTGCCAGCAGTCCGACAGTCTATAATTCGCCCCTCTAC. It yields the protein CASSPTVYNSPLY. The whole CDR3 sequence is CASSPTVYNSPLYF.

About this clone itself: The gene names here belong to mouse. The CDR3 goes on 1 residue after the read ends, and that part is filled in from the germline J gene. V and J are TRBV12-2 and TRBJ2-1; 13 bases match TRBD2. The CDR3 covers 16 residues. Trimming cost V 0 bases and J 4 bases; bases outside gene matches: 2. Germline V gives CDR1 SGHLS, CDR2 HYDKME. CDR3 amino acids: CASSLRDWGGYAEQFF. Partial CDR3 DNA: TGTGCCAGCTCTCTCCGGGACTGGGGGGGTTATGCTGAGCAGTTC.

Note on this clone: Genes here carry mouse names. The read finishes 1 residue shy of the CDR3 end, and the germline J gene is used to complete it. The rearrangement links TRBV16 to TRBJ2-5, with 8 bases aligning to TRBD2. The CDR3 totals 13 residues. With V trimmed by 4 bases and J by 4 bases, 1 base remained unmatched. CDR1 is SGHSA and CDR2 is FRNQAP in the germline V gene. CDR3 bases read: TGTGCAAGCAGCTCGGGACTGGAAGACACCCAGTAC. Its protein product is CASSSGLEDTQY. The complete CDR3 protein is CASSSGLEDTQYF.

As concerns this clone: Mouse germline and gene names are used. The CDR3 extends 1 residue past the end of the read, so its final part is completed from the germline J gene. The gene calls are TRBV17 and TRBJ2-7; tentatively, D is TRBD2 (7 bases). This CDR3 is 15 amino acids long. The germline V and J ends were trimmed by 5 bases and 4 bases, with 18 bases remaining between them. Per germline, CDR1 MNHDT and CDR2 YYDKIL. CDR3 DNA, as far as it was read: TGTGCTAGCAGTCAGGGTGGTGGGGGGCCTTATGAACAGTAC. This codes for CASSQGGGGPYEQY. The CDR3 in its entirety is CASSQGGGGPYEQYF.